This T cell receptor (beta chain) was identified in a study of T cells after yellow fever vaccination. This clonotype was seen many times. Each CDR3 protein is one row after TCRdb ran MiXCR on the 5' RACE reads. The profile covers 30,000 or so distinct CDR3 sequences, with over 5.5% appearing a single time and 20% to 30% taken by the ten largest. Study-level findings and limits: Booster sampling recovered most clones from primary vaccination (roughly 96% CD4, around 88% CD8). Researchers report a weaker secondary response that nonetheless peaked faster, day 5 versus 15.

The CDR3 spans 16 residues. Trimming removed 3 bases from V and 1 base from J, with 13 bases in between. This rearrangement joins TRBV12-3 or TRBV12-4 to TRBJ1-5, with no clear D. Sequencing was performed on PBMCs, either bulk or a sorted T-cell subset (CD4+, CD8+, memory, or dextramer-sorted; not recorded which), taken on the day of the yellow fever booster vaccination. The TCR sequence derives from a man aged 30 to 39 who received the YFV17D yellow fever vaccine. CDR3: CASSFYGSGSNQPQHF. The CDR3 region has the DNA TGTGCCAGCAGTTTCTACGGCTCGGGGAGCAATCAGCCCCAGCATTTT.